This passage covers 9 T cell receptor beta chains from one sample sequenced in a study of control samples from healthy donors and cancer patients. Libraries were prepared by immunoSEQ multiplex PCR; TCRdb keeps only in-frame clonotypes and omits some of them. The table has 130,000 to 150,000 clones, roughly 93% seen once. The sample taken for sequencing was blood. These receptors originate from a young man in good health.

This clone was seen just once. The chain couples TRBV5-8 to TRBJ2-1; no firm D call. The CDR3 has 15 amino acids. Between the trimmed V and J ends, which lost 0 bases and 8 bases, there was a span of 15 bases. From germline, CDR1 is SGHTS and CDR2 YDEGEE. CDR3 amino acids: CASSLAGGHPDEQFF. Written as DNA, the CDR3 is TGTGCCAGCAGCTTGGCGGGCGGCCACCCCGATGAGCAGTTCTTC.

The gene calls are TRBV30 and TRBJ1-1; D gene ambiguous. This CDR3 is built from 16 residues. Germline V gene data show CDR1 as GTSNPN and CDR2 as SVGIG (reference sequence). V lost 5 bases, J lost 5 bases, and 24 bases lay in between. The CDR3 coding sequence is TGTGCCTGGTCCGTGCCCTTCCCCGGGAGGCGGACTGAAGCTTTCTTT. Encoded protein: CAWSVPFPGRRTEAFF.

This clone was seen once. The chain couples TRBV27 to TRBJ2-1; the D is unclear. Germline values: CDR1 MNHEY, CDR2 SMNVEV (reference sequence). The CDR3 has 14 residues. V was cut by 2 bases and J by 2 bases, with 7 bases left in between. The CDR3 loop is CASSLGGTYNEQFF. CDR3 nucleotides: TGTGCCAGCAGTTTAGGCGGAACCTACAATGAGCAGTTCTTC.

The chain recombines TRBV7-2 with TRBJ2-1, with 10 bases fitting TRBD2. This CDR3 is 18 amino acids long. The germline gives CDR1 SGHTA, CDR2 FQGNSA. Unmatched junction bases numbered 8, after V lost 1 base and J lost 2 bases. The CDR3 DNA follows: TGTGCCAGCAGCTTAGTGGCTAGCGGGAGCCTGACCTACAATGAGCAGTTCTTC. Translation: CASSLVASGSLTYNEQFF.

This chain links TRBV6-6 with TRBJ2-7; 8 bases line up with TRBD1. Germline assignment: CDR1 MNHNY and CDR2 SVGAGI (reference sequence). With V trimmed by 3 bases and J by 3 bases, 4 bases remained unmatched. The CDR3 is 14 residues long. The CDR3: CASSYSGGVYEQYF. The CDR3 coding sequence is TGTGCCAGCAGTTATTCAGGGGGCGTCTACGAGCAGTACTTC.

The gene calls are TRBV19 and TRBJ1-2; D not certain. The CDR3 loop spans 12 amino acids. The germline CDR1 and CDR2 sequences are LNHDA and SQIVND (reference sequence). V dropped 5 bases and J dropped 3 bases, with 7 bases sitting between them. CDR3 region: CASSPPDYGYTF. For the CDR3, the DNA is TGTGCCAGTAGTCCGCCCGACTATGGCTACACCTTC.

This rearrangement joins TRBV1 to TRBJ1-1. TRBV1 is a pseudogene. CDR3 length equals 14 residues. The CDR3 region is CTSTEGGQNTEAFF. CDR3 bases: TGCACCAGCACAGAGGGTGGACAGAACACTGAAGCTTTCTTT.

The V and J genes are TRBV30 and TRBJ1-1; D gene ambiguous. Trimming removed 2 bases from V and 10 bases from J, with 17 bases in between. The CDR3 totals 13 residues. Germline V gives CDR1 GTSNPN, CDR2 SVGIG (reference sequence). This CDR3 is CAWSLTPNRAAFF. In nucleotides, the CDR3 is TGTGCCTGGAGTCTTACCCCTAACCGAGCAGCTTTCTTT.

This chain joins TRBV11-2 and TRBJ2-1; D not resolved. From germline, CDR1 is SGHAT and CDR2 FQNNGV. The V end lost 5 bases, the J end lost 7 bases, and 6 bases lay between the germline ends. The CDR3 length is 11 residues. The chain's CDR3 is CASSRWNEQFF. The CDR3 DNA reads TGTGCCAGCAGCCGGTGGAATGAGCAGTTCTTC.